The 23 T cell receptor beta chains given below trace back to one sample, sequenced in a study of cytomegalovirus exposure and HLA in healthy donors. Both 60 Vbeta primers and 13 Jbeta primers went into the PCR. Method: immunoSEQ multiplex PCR; TCRdb's copy keeps in-frame clones and lacks some. Of fewer than 150,000 clones listed, about 79% are singletons. The sample comprised PBMCs. These receptors all stem from a male donor in good health and CMV-seronegative.

This chain uses TRBV9 with TRBJ2-1; D unresolved. The CDR3 totals 13 residues. Trimming removed 5 bases at V and 5 bases at J, with 11 bases between. Germline lookup yields CDR1 SGDLS and CDR2 YYNGEE. CDR3 region: CASSEHSNNEQFF. CDR3 sequence (DNA): TGTGCCAGCAGTGAGCACTCGAACAATGAGCAGTTCTTC.

J is TRBJ2-3 and V is TRBV2; D not resolved. The germline V gene has CDR1 SNHLY and CDR2 FYNNEI. The CDR3 extends over 14 amino acids. Trimming removed 6 bases from V and 1 base from J, with 11 bases in between. CDR3 coding DNA: TGTGCCAGCAGCAAGCCTATTGGCACAGATACGCAGTATTTT. Residues: CASSKPIGTDTQYF.

CDR3 protein: CSVVPQGSQETQYF. Here the CDR3 DNA reads TGCAGCGTTGTACCCCAGGGGAGCCAAGAGACCCAGTACTTC. The genes are TRBV29-1 and TRBJ2-5; a possible D gene is TRBD1 (6 bases). The CDR3 loop spans 14 amino acids. CDR1 is SQVTM and CDR2 is ANQGSEA in the germline V gene. Trimming took 4 bases from V and 1 from J, leaving 13 bases between them.

The chain has TRBV7-9 and TRBJ1-3; D is unresolved. The CDR3 covers 15 residues. The V gene lost 5 bases and the J gene lost 0 bases, with 11 bases spanning the gap. Per germline, CDR1 SEHNR and CDR2 FQNEAQ (reference sequence). CDR3 sequence: CASSPTGSSGNTIYF. Here the CDR3 DNA reads TGTGCCAGCAGCCCAACCGGGAGCTCTGGAAACACCATATATTTT. The variable domain in full, completed from reference TRBV7-9 and TRBJ1-3, reads DTGVSQNPRHKITKRGQNVTFRCDPISEHNRLYWYRQTLGQGPEFLTYFQNEAQLEKSRLLSDRFSAERPKGSFSTLEIQRTEQGDSAMYLCASSPTGSSGNTIYFGEGSWLTVV.

The CDR3 reads CASSLDPEAVSEQYF. The CDR3 coding sequence is TGCGCCAGCAGCCTAGACCCGGAGGCGGTGAGCGAGCAGTACTTC. The chain uses TRBV5-1 and TRBJ2-7, with a weak D call TRBD2 (5 bases). CDR1 is SGHRS, CDR2 YFSETQ, per germline. This CDR3 region has 15 residues. V lost 4 bases, J lost 6 bases, and 20 bases lay in between.

The rearrangement joins TRBV19 to TRBJ2-1, with 8 nucleotides matching TRBD2. Looked up from germline, CDR1 is LNHDA and CDR2 is SQIVND (reference sequence). V gave up 1 base and J gave up 1 base; unmatched junction bases: 3. This CDR3 contains 16 residues. The CDR3 DNA sequence: TGTGCCAGTAGTATAGCTAGCGGGCTATCCTACAATGAGCAGTTCTTC. Protein: CASSIASGLSYNEQFF.

The gene calls are TRBV27 and TRBJ1-2; the D is unclear. Germline values: CDR1 MNHEY, CDR2 SMNVEV (reference sequence). Trimming took 3 bases from V and 7 from J, leaving 15 bases between them. There are 14 residues in the CDR3. The CDR3 region has the DNA TGTGCCAGCAGTTTCCGATCCTCATCCAGTGGCTACACCTTC. The encoded protein is CASSFRSSSSGYTF.

The J gene is TRBJ1-1, the V gene TRBV5-6; D ambiguous. Germline CDR1 and CDR2: SGHDT and YYEEEE. V lost 0 bases and J lost 4, with 7 bases in between. The CDR3 totals 13 residues. CDR3 sequence reads: CASSLERFTEAFF. The CDR3 nucleotides are TGTGCCAGCAGCTTGGAACGGTTCACTGAAGCTTTCTTT. Looking up the rest from reference TRBV5-6 and TRBJ1-1 gives the full variable domain: DAGVTQSPTHLIKTRGQQVTLRCSPKSGHDTVSWYQQALGQGPQFIFQYYEEEERQRGNFPDRFSGHQFPNYSSELNVNALLLGDSALYLCASSLERFTEAFFGQGTRLTVV.

The chain joins TRBV30 to TRBJ1-1, with D perhaps matching TRBD1 (5 bases). This CDR3 has 13 amino acids. V was pared by 5 bases and J by 6 bases, with 16 bases between. Germline loops: CDR1 GTSNPN, CDR2 SVGIG (reference sequence). The DNA of the CDR3 is TGTGCCTGGCGACGGGCCCCGGGGGCTGAAGCTTTCTTT. It encodes CAWRRAPGAEAFF.

In its sample, this clone was seen a few times. The CDR3 DNA reads TGTGCCAGCATGGGAAGGGACAAGCCGAACACTGAAGCTTTCTTT. This translates into CASMGRDKPNTEAFF. V and J are TRBV6-1 and TRBJ1-1; weak D call: TRBD1 (6 bases). CDR1 is MNHNS, CDR2 SASEGT, per germline. The CDR3 totals 15 residues. V was trimmed by 7 bases and J by 1 base, leaving 16 bases between them.

The gene calls are TRBV14 and TRBJ2-1; TRBD2 agrees at 11 bases. The CDR3 is 15 residues long. Germline-derived CDR1 and CDR2 are SGHDN and FVKESK. The V gene end was trimmed by 4 bases and the J gene end by 6 bases; junction bases not matched to a gene: 5. In DNA, the CDR3 is TGTGCCAGCAGCCCGCTAGCGGGAGGAGCCAATGAGCAGTTCTTC. It yields the protein CASSPLAGGANEQFF.

The chain is built from TRBV4-1 and TRBJ1-5; a possible D gene is TRBD1 (5 bases). The CDR3 is made up of 17 amino acids. Germline CDR1 reads MGHRA; CDR2 reads YSYEKL. V lost 0 bases and J lost 0, with 12 bases in between. The CDR3 sequence: CASSQDLRAFSNQPQHF. In DNA, the CDR3 is TGCGCCAGCAGCCAAGACCTCAGGGCTTTTAGCAATCAGCCCCAGCATTTT.

This clone was detected a few times. V gene TRBV19 combines with J gene TRBJ1-1; D is unclear. CDR3 length: 14 residues. V was cut by 7 bases and J by 3 bases, with 15 bases left in between. Germline V CDR1 and CDR2: LNHDA, SQIVND (reference sequence). CDR3: CASTPGASYTEAFF. Here the CDR3 DNA reads TGTGCCAGTACGCCGGGAGCCAGTTACACTGAAGCTTTCTTT. The full variable domain, with the rest looked up from reference TRBV19 and TRBJ1-1, is DGGITQSPKYLFRKEGQNVTLSCEQNLNHDAMYWYRQDPGQGLRLIYYSQIVNDFQKGDIAEGYSVSREKKESFPLTVTSAQKNPTAFYLCASTPGASYTEAFFGQGTRLTVV.

DNA of the CDR3: TGTGCCAGCAGTCGAAGCGGATATGGCTACACCTTC. Translated: CASSRSGYGYTF. The chain links TRBV2 to TRBJ1-2; D is undetermined. Germline V gene lookup returns CDR1 SNHLY and CDR2 FYNNEI. Trimming pared 5 bases from V and 5 bases from J, leaving 9 bases between. This CDR3 region has 12 residues.

This chain connects TRBV5-4 to TRBJ1-1; TRBD1 agrees at 7 bases. The V segment lost 4 bases and the J segment 1 base; nucleotides outside the gene matches: 4. This CDR3 has 14 residues. Germline V CDR1 and CDR2: SGHNT, YYREEE (reference sequence). The CDR3 DNA is TGTGCCAGCAGCGTTAGGGACAGGAACACTGAAGCTTTCTTT. Its protein is CASSVRDRNTEAFF.

V gene TRBV19 combines with J gene TRBJ2-5; TRBD2 agrees at 8 bases. Per the germline V gene, CDR1 is LNHDA and CDR2 is SQIVND (reference sequence). V dropped 3 bases and J dropped 4; count of bases not matched to a gene: 4. The CDR3 runs 14 residues. This CDR3 reads CASSIPAGGETQYF. The CDR3 DNA sequence: TGTGCCAGTAGTATCCCCGCGGGAGGAGAGACCCAGTACTTC.

CDR3 amino acids: CASSRPQGDTGELFF. For the CDR3, the DNA is TGCGCCAGCAGCCGTCCGCAGGGGGACACCGGGGAGCTGTTTTTT. The V and J genes are TRBV5-1 and TRBJ2-2; 7 bases agree with TRBD1. With V trimmed by 4 bases and J by 3 bases, 6 bases remained unmatched. The CDR3 covers 15 residues. CDR1 is SGHRS and CDR2 is YFSETQ in the germline V gene.

The chain carries TRBV11-3 and TRBJ2-1; D possibly corresponds to TRBD2 (6 bases). From germline, CDR1 is SGHNT and CDR2 YENEEA. V gave up 2 bases and J gave up 4 bases, with 12 bases separating them. This CDR3 contains 15 residues. CDR3 loop: CASSLSPAGYNEQFF. CDR3 DNA sequence: TGTGCCAGCAGCTTATCCCCAGCGGGTTACAATGAGCAGTTCTTC.

This rearrangement joins TRBV5-1 to TRBJ2-7; 10 bases align to TRBD1. J was trimmed by 5 bases and V by 5 bases; bases with no gene match: 4. Germline CDR1 reads SGHRS; CDR2 reads YFSETQ. There are 13 residues in the CDR3. In DNA form, the CDR3 reads TGCGCCAGCAGGGGGGACAGGGGAGACGAGCAGTACTTC. Amino acids: CASRGDRGDEQYF.

The chain combines TRBV7-9 with TRBJ1-1, with unresolved D. From germline, CDR1 is SEHNR and CDR2 FQNEAQ (reference sequence). V lost 3 bases to trimming and J lost 0 bases, with 20 bases between them. The CDR3 runs 18 residues. The DNA for the CDR3 is TGTGCCAGCAGCTTTCCAAATGAGGCCCGCGAGATGAACACTGAAGCTTTCTTT. Translation: CASSFPNEAREMNTEAFF.

The rearrangement uses TRBV2 and TRBJ2-7; D perhaps matches TRBD2 (6 bases). The CDR3 spans 14 residues. Germline V gene data show CDR1 as SNHLY and CDR2 as FYNNEI. Trimming pared 4 bases from V and 3 bases from J, leaving 13 bases between. DNA for the CDR3: TGTGCCAGCAGTGCCGGTCGGGAGATCTACGAGCAGTACTTC. Amino acid sequence: CASSAGREIYEQYF.

The rearrangement links TRBV6-1 to TRBJ2-2, with 7 bases aligning to TRBD1. Unmatched junction bases numbered 12, after V lost 11 bases and J lost 3 bases. Germline V gives CDR1 MNHNS, CDR2 SASEGT. The CDR3 runs 15 residues. The CDR3: CAGRSWDSDTGELFF. The CDR3 bases are TGTGCCGGCCGGTCGTGGGACAGTGACACCGGGGAGCTGTTTTTT.

The chain uses TRBV4-2 and TRBJ2-1, with TRBD2 matching over 13 bases. CDR1 and CDR2 (germline): LGHNA, YNFKEQ. The trim removed 3 bases at V and 4 bases at J, leaving 6 bases unmatched. CDR3 length: 17 residues. CDR3 bases: TGTGCCAGCAGCCATGACATGACTAGCGGGAGGTACAATGAGCAGTTCTTC. Translated, it gives CASSHDMTSGRYNEQFF.